The source of this T cell receptor (beta chain) is a study of T cell repertoires in cytomegalovirus infection. This clonotype was detected many times. TCRdb fed the reads into MiXCR, producing one record per CDR3 protein. The top ten hold roughly two fifths of the sample, which has some 100,000 distinct CDR3 sequences, around 22% seen once. The sequence derives from a human donor in good health (CMV status not recorded). Some clones in this sample may be carry-over from other donors' samples. Sample: CD8+ T cells from PBMCs.

The CDR3 DNA sequence: TGTGCCATCCGTCCTCGGCAAGCGGTAGGTGAGCAGTTCTTC. Its protein product is CAIRPRQAVGEQFF. The genes are TRBV6-2 or TRBV6-3 and TRBJ2-1; D is possibly TRBD2 (5 bases). V lost 10 bases to trimming and J lost 9 bases, with 22 bases between them. The CDR3 length is 14 residues. Germline V CDR1 and CDR2: MNHEY, SVGEGT.